This TCR beta chain was identified in a study of a mutant IDH1 vaccine in newly diagnosed glioma (dated by TCRdb to the early 2020s). Context from the whole study: Patients received eight vaccinations in weeks 1, 3, 5, 7, 11, 15, 19 and 23, corresponding to visits V03 through V10. In the chemotherapy-containing groups, vaccination started alongside temozolomide cycles, whereas in patients who had radiotherapy alone it started 4-6 weeks after radiotherapy. Of the approximately 30 treated patients, about 60% were male and approximately 38% were female, and the mean age was approximately 40 years. Before enrollment, most patients had been given radiochemotherapy with temozolomide as standard therapy, while the rest had received either radiotherapy alone or temozolomide alone. Peripheral blood samples were drawn at six visits, namely V03 (baseline), V05, V07, V10, V12 and V13. Longitudinal TCRB deep sequencing was done for some 26 treated patients, wherever samples were available for exploratory analyses.

V loses 0 bases at its end and J loses 6 bases; junction bases beyond the gene matches: 5. Looking up the germline V gene (reference sequence) yields CDR1 WNHNN and CDR2 SYGVQD. The CDR3 goes from the cysteine to the phenylalanine over 15 residues. Only the CDR3 DNA stays, 45 bases, in frame from base 1. The paper's findings and limits, for the study overall: Across multiple MHC alleles, vaccine-induced immune responses were seen in about 93% of patients. According to the authors, sample limitations meant that analyses of patient blood samples could not be reproduced. Changes in the top peripheral T cell clonotypes picked up by TCRB sequencing did not appear to be linked to pseudoprogression. PBMC samples for TCRB deep sequencing were selected based on availability.

The time point label, as the study defines it: week 5, during vaccination. A 20-mer mutant IDH1 peptide at 300 micrograms in Montanide made up each vaccine dose, which was injected subcutaneously together with topical imiquimod. Newly diagnosed WHO grade 3 or 4 IDH1-mutant astrocytomas showing loss of nuclear ATRX were present in the donors. The samples were drawn from NOA16, a multicentre, single-arm, open-label phase I trial in Germany that tested a mutant IDH1 peptide vaccine in humans for the first time. Genomic DNA for TCRB sequencing was extracted from EDTA blood using the DNeasy Blood and Tissue Kit. The library was produced with the immunoSEQ multiplex PCR assay. Following the manufacturer's protocol, the hsTCRB Kit was used to amplify rearranged TCR beta chain sequences. An Illumina MiSeq was used to sequence the TCRB libraries. From the authors' description of their analysis: The kit vendor's proprietary platform handled demultiplexing, trimming and gene mapping. TCRdb took over this immuneACCESS table, retaining in-frame rearrangements with V and J assigned. Such tables are incomplete; in checked studies, under half of the missing clones stem from an unresolved V gene, and the remainder is unexplained. V, J and clone size derive from that table, while D and trimming were established from the DNA sequence. The sample table shows fewer than 30,000 clones, and about 77% are seen once. About a tenth of the sample is in the top ten clones.

Concerning this clone itself: The antigen this receptor binds is unknown. Base qualities are missing; no much larger clone stands one base away.

This specimen consisted of PBMCs, obtained from a glioma patient whose treatment included an IDH1 peptide vaccine. The V and J segments used are TRBV10-1 and TRBJ1-2, with 9 bases in between that match TRBD1. This sequence was found in a man in his forties or fifties with glioma. CDR3 region: CASSESRQGVDGYTF. The DNA is as follows: TGCGCCAGCAGTGAGTCCAGACAGGGGGTGGATGGCTACACCTTC.